The 9 T cell receptor beta chains below all came from one sample that was sequenced in a study of glioma-infiltrating T cells. Using RNA template, CDR3s of TCR alpha and beta were amplified with iRepertoire arm-PCR. TCRdb fed the multiplex PCR reads into MiXCR, producing one record per CDR3 protein. The sample carries around 100,000 distinct CDR3 sequences, 25% to 35% recorded once. The sequenced material came from glioma tissue, nonneoplastic brain tissue, or PBMCs (not recorded which). The source of these receptors is a human donor with low-grade glioma or glioblastoma, undergoing nonglioma brain surgery, or in good health (not recorded which).

The chain carries TRBV7-3 and TRBJ2-3; no clear D. The CDR3 consists of 15 residues. From germline, CDR1 is SGHTA and CDR2 FQGTGA. Trimming pared 0 bases from V and 1 base from J, leaving 8 bases between. The CDR3 is CASSLTGPRTDTQYF. CDR3 in DNA: TGTGCCAGCAGCTTAACAGGGCCGCGCACAGATACGCAGTATTTT.

By its share, this clonotype is medium-sized. The V gene is TRBV6-1, the J gene TRBJ1-1, with 7 bases aligning to TRBD1. V dropped 6 bases and J dropped 1; count of bases not matched to a gene: 8. The CDR3 consists of 15 residues. In germline, CDR1 is MNHNS, CDR2 SASEGT. The DNA for the CDR3 is TGTGCCAGCAGATGGGACAGTCACTCGAACACTGAAGCTTTCTTT. This gives the protein CASRWDSHSNTEAFF.

This clonotype was seen many times. The chain uses TRBV6-1 and TRBJ2-5; D perhaps matches TRBD2 (7 bases). CDR1 MNHNS and CDR2 SASEGT come from the germline V gene. The CDR3 totals 16 residues. V was pared by 5 bases and J by 0 bases, with 16 bases between. The CDR3 DNA reads TGTGCCAGCAGTAGGGCGGGGGCCGTGTACCAAGAGACCCAGTACTTC. It is translated as CASSRAGAVYQETQYF.

A remark on this clonotype: It may be a read error: a sequence one base away is much more abundant. The J gene is TRBJ2-7, the V gene TRBV7-2, with D tentatively TRBD2 (6 bases). Germline values: CDR1 SGHTA, CDR2 FQGNSA. The CDR3 extends over 13 amino acids. The CDR3 loop reads CASSARLDYKQYF. DNA of the CDR3: TGTGCCAGCAGCGCCCGACTAGACTACAAGCAGTACTTC.

This clonotype was detected ten times or more. V is TRBV28 and J is TRBJ1-2; D might be TRBD1 (6 bases). Trimming took 2 bases from V and 2 from J, leaving 24 bases between them. The CDR3 contains 19 residues. Germline lookup yields CDR1 MDHEN and CDR2 SYDVKM. This CDR3 is CASSLMEVRWGTKNYGYTF. The CDR3 region has the DNA TGTGCCAGCAGTTTAATGGAGGTTCGGTGGGGGACAAAGAACTATGGCTACACCTTC.

This clonotype was counted many times. The chain is built from TRBV13 and TRBJ1-1; a possible D gene is TRBD1 (5 bases). V lost 6 bases and J lost 1, with 9 bases in between. The germline CDR1 and CDR2 sequences are PRHDT and FYEKMQ (reference sequence). This CDR3 is 13 amino acids long. CDR3 sequence: CASSVRGNTEAFF. Written as DNA, the CDR3 is TGTGCCAGCAGTGTTAGGGGGAACACTGAAGCTTTCTTT.

This clonotype was detected once. This may come from a read error, since a much larger clone is one base off. The chain's CDR3 is CASSLLEVMTDTRYF. The CDR3 nucleotides read TGTGCCAGCAGCTTACTAGAGGTTATGACAGATACGCGGTATTTT. The chain recombines TRBV7-8 with TRBJ2-3; D may be TRBD1 (5 bases). CDR1 SGHVS and CDR2 FQNEAQ come from the germline V gene. This CDR3 is 15 amino acids long.

This clonotype was seen repeatedly, ten times or more. The CDR3, as DNA: TGCAGTGCTAGTGCGAGCCAGGGGCCCGCCGCCGGCTACACCTTC. This sequence encodes CSASASQGPAAGYTF. The chain couples TRBV20-1 to TRBJ1-2; possible D gene TRBD1, 6 bases. CDR3 length: 15 amino acids. Germline lookup yields CDR1 DFQATT and CDR2 SNEGSKA (reference sequence). The V gene lost 3 bases and the J gene lost 8 bases, with 22 bases spanning the gap.

The chain combines TRBV19 with TRBJ2-1; possible D gene TRBD2, 6 bases. The CDR3 is 16 residues long. V lost 10 bases, J lost 0 bases, and 19 bases lay in between. The germline V gene has CDR1 LNHDA and CDR2 SQIVND (reference sequence). CDR3 in DNA: TGTGCCAACCCGGGGACTCCAGAACCCTCCTACAATGAGCAGTTCTTC. This translates into CANPGTPEPSYNEQFF.